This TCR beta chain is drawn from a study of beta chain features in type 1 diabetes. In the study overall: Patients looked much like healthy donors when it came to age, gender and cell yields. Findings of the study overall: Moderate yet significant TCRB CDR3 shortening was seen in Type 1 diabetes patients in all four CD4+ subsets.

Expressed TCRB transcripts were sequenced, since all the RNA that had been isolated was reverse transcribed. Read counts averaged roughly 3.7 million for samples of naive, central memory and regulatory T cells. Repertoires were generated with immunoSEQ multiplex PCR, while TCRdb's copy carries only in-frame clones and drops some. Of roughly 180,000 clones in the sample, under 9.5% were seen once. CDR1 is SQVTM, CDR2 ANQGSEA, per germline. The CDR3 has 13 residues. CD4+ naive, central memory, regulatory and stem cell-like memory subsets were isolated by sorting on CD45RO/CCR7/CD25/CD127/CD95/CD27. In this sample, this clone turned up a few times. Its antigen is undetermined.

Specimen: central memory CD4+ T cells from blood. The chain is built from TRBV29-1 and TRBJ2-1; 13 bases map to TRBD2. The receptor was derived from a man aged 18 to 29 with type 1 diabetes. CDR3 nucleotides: TGCAGGACCGGACTAGCGGGGGATGCCGAGCAGTTCTTC. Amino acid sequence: CRTGLAGDAEQFF.